Shown below are 27 T cell receptor beta chains from a single sample sequenced in a study of cytotoxic CD8 clonotypes in ibrutinib-treated CLL. Libraries were prepared by immunoSEQ multiplex PCR; TCRdb keeps only in-frame clonotypes and omits some of them. The data show 130,000 or so clones, around four fifths seen once. This sample comprised PBMCs, obtained after 24 months of ibrutinib treatment. The receptors come from a human donor with chronic lymphocytic leukemia.

This clone was detected only a few times. The chain uses TRBV19 and TRBJ1-2, with D perhaps matching TRBD1 (5 bases). This CDR3 has 14 residues. The V end was cut by 6 bases, the J end by 7 bases, with 18 bases between. Germline assignment: CDR1 LNHDA and CDR2 SQIVND (reference sequence). The CDR3, as DNA: TGTGCCAGTAGGGAGAGGGGAGGGCGGCTTGGCTACACCTTC. Protein: CASRERGGRLGYTF.

The chain couples TRBV7-8 to TRBJ1-4; D is perhaps TRBD1 (5 bases). V shed 6 bases and J shed 7 bases, with 12 bases lying between them. Germline V lookup: CDR1 SGHVS, CDR2 FQNEAQ. The CDR3 runs 13 residues. DNA for the CDR3: TGTGCCAGCAGTCAGACAGATGGTGAAAAACTGTTTTTT. Translation: CASSQTDGEKLFF.

The chain recombines TRBV7-3 with TRBJ1-1; 8 bases are a match to TRBD1. The CDR3 contains 15 residues. Germline values: CDR1 SGHTA, CDR2 FQGTGA. J was trimmed by 0 bases and V by 5 bases; bases with no gene match: 5. CDR3 in DNA: TGTGCCAGCAGCCTCAGGGGGCCTATGAACACTGAAGCTTTCTTT. Protein product: CASSLRGPMNTEAFF.

The gene calls are TRBV6-1 and TRBJ1-2; no clear D gene. CDR3 length: 15 residues. Germline V gene sequence: CDR1 MNHNS, CDR2 SASEGT. Trimming pared 1 base from V and 4 bases from J, leaving 13 bases between. This chain's CDR3 is CASSEGSWRTYGYTF. The CDR3 nucleotides are TGTGCCAGCAGTGAAGGGAGCTGGCGAACCTATGGCTACACCTTC.

This clone was seen a few times. The chain uses TRBV10-3 and TRBJ2-2, with D maybe TRBD1 (8 bases). V was pared by 10 bases and J by 5 bases, with 14 bases between. There are 13 residues in the CDR3. Germline V CDR1 and CDR2: ENHRY, SYGVKD. CDR3 sequence: CANRGGSTGELFF. CDR3 bases: TGTGCCAACAGGGGGGGTTCGACCGGGGAGCTGTTTTTT.

The genes are TRBV19 and TRBJ2-2; perhaps D is TRBD1 or TRBD2 (5 bases each). From germline, CDR1 is LNHDA and CDR2 SQIVND (reference sequence). The CDR3 length is 15 residues. With 5 bases removed from V and 1 base from J, the gap between germline ends came to 11 bases. The CDR3 here is CASSFSDRNTGELFF. The CDR3, as DNA: TGTGCCAGTAGTTTTAGCGACAGGAACACCGGGGAGCTGTTTTTT.

The chain employs TRBV7-9 and TRBJ2-7, with 8 bases matching TRBD1. V lost 8 bases to trimming and J lost 7 bases; unmatched junction nucleotides: 19. Germline V lookup: CDR1 SEHNR, CDR2 FQNEAQ (reference sequence). The CDR3 is made up of 16 amino acids. DNA of the CDR3: TGTGCCAGCCGCAGCCTCAAAGAAAGGACAGGGACAGAGCAGTACTTC. Its protein product is CASRSLKERTGTEQYF.

The chain couples TRBV4-3 to TRBJ1-2; D call uncertain. Germline lookup yields CDR1 LGHNA and CDR2 YSLEER. The V end lost 0 bases, the J end lost 3 bases, and 2 bases lay between the germline ends. The CDR3 extends over 12 amino acids. This chain's CDR3 is CASSQDHYGYTF. The CDR3 nucleotides are TGCGCCAGCAGCCAAGACCACTATGGCTACACCTTC.

This chain links TRBV7-3 with TRBJ2-1; maybe TRBD2 (6 bases). The CDR3 has 14 residues. Per the germline V gene, CDR1 is SGHTA and CDR2 is FQGTGA. Between the trimmed V and J ends, which lost 3 bases and 7 bases, there was a span of 13 bases. In nucleotides, the CDR3 is TGTGCCAGCAGCTTTTTCGGCCGGGGGAATGAGCAGTTCTTC. It yields the protein CASSFFGRGNEQFF.

This sequence joins TRBV6-5 and TRBJ1-2, with 10 bases lining up with TRBD1. CDR3 length: 13 amino acids. Germline V gives CDR1 MNHEY, CDR2 SVGAGI. With 6 bases clipped from V and 8 bases from J, the junction kept 6 bases outside the gene matches. CDR3 DNA: TGTGCCAGCAGAGCGACAGGGGGCACCGGCTACACCTTC. Protein: CASRATGGTGYTF.

The chain employs TRBV19 and TRBJ1-1; perhaps TRBD1 as D (6 bases). From germline, CDR1 is LNHDA and CDR2 SQIVND (reference sequence). The CDR3 totals 15 residues. Trimming pared 7 bases from V and 4 bases from J, leaving 19 bases between. The CDR3 reads CASTHTTGPGTEAFF. The CDR3 DNA reads as TGTGCCAGTACCCACACGACAGGTCCGGGCACTGAAGCTTTCTTT. Combining the CDR3 with reference TRBV19 and TRBJ1-1 gives the whole variable domain DGGITQSPKYLFRKEGQNVTLSCEQNLNHDAMYWYRQDPGQGLRLIYYSQIVNDFQKGDIAEGYSVSREKKESFPLTVTSAQKNPTAFYLCASTHTTGPGTEAFFGQGTRLTVV.

This clone appeared a few times. This chain links TRBV5-1 with TRBJ2-3; D call uncertain. The CDR3 is 18 amino acids. The V and J ends lost 0 bases and 0 bases respectively, with 17 bases between them. Germline V gene data show CDR1 as SGHRS and CDR2 as YFSETQ. The DNA of the CDR3 is TGCGCCAGCAGCTTGGAGGCGGTCAGAGAGACTAGCACAGATACGCAGTATTTT. Protein sequence: CASSLEAVRETSTDTQYF.

J is TRBJ2-2 and V is TRBV5-1; 9 nucleotides match TRBD1. The CDR3 extends over 15 amino acids. Germline loops: CDR1 SGHRS, CDR2 YFSETQ. The trim removed 4 bases at V and 4 bases at J, leaving 5 bases unmatched. This chain's CDR3 is CASSAGTGITGELFF. CDR3 sequence (DNA): TGCGCCAGCAGCGCCGGGACAGGGATCACCGGGGAGCTGTTTTTT. The whole variable domain, remainder taken from reference TRBV5-1 and TRBJ2-2, is KAGVTQTPRYLIKTRGQQVTLSCSPISGHRSVSWYQQTPGQGLQFLFEYFSETQRNKGNFPGRFSGRQFSNSRSEMNVSTLELGDSALYLCASSAGTGITGELFFGEGSRLTVL.

This chain joins TRBV5-6 and TRBJ1-2, with D possibly being TRBD1 (6 bases). CDR3 size: 16 residues. With 4 bases removed from V and 1 base from J, the gap between germline ends came to 17 bases. The germline V gene has CDR1 SGHDT and CDR2 YYEEEE. The CDR3: CASSLDWGADNYGYTF. As DNA, the CDR3 is TGTGCCAGCAGCCTCGATTGGGGGGCGGATAACTATGGCTACACCTTC.

V and J are TRBV19 and TRBJ2-7; D remains ambiguous. Trimming left V 2 bases short and J 6 bases short, with 8 bases between. CDR3 length: 12 residues. The germline V gene has CDR1 LNHDA and CDR2 SQIVND (reference sequence). In DNA, the CDR3 is TGTGCCAGTAGTATACCCCACCTCGAGCAGTACTTC. Translation: CASSIPHLEQYF.

The chain is built from TRBV6-1 and TRBJ1-1; possibly TRBD1 for D (6 bases). The CDR3 totals 15 residues. Trimming took 4 bases from V and 3 from J, leaving 15 bases between them. Looked up from germline, CDR1 is MNHNS and CDR2 is SASEGT. CDR3 DNA sequence: TGTGCCAGCAGTGTTAAGGACAGTTTGGACACTGAAGCTTTCTTT. Translation gives CASSVKDSLDTEAFF.

V gene TRBV6-6 combines with J gene TRBJ1-4; 8 bases match TRBD1. Germline CDR1 MNHNY, CDR2 SVGAGI (reference sequence). V was clipped by 4 bases and J by 10 bases; unmatched bases: 8. The CDR3 runs 14 residues. Written as DNA, the CDR3 is TGTGCCAGCAGTTCATACGGGGGGACAGGAAAACTGTTTTTT. Its translation: CASSSYGGTGKLFF.

The V call is TRBV18, the J call TRBJ2-7; D may be TRBD2 (6 bases). There are 15 residues in the CDR3. The V gene's germline CDR1 is KGHSH and CDR2 LQKENI. Trimming stripped 2 bases from V and 2 bases from J, with 13 bases between. CDR3 bases: TGTGCCAGCTCACCAAACAGAGGAGGGACCTACGAGCAGTACTTC. Its translation: CASSPNRGGTYEQYF.

This clone occurred once. The J gene is TRBJ1-2, the V gene TRBV19; weak D call: TRBD1 (5 bases). This CDR3 region has 13 residues. Germline assignment: CDR1 LNHDA and CDR2 SQIVND (reference sequence). V was cut by 5 bases and J by 4 bases, with 11 bases left in between. CDR3: CASSRTRGYGYTF. As DNA, the CDR3 is TGTGCCAGTAGTCGGACACGTGGCTATGGCTACACCTTC.

This chain uses TRBV5-6 with TRBJ1-6, with a tentative D call TRBD1 (5 bases). The germline V gene encodes CDR1 SGHDT and CDR2 YYEEEE. This CDR3 has 15 residues. V lost 1 base and J 9 bases, leaving 14 bases between the germline ends. Written as DNA, the CDR3 is TGTGCCAGCAGCTTGCCCGACAGTTTTCGTTCACCCCTCCACTTT. Translating gives CASSLPDSFRSPLHF.

The rearrangement uses TRBV19 and TRBJ2-7, with D tentatively TRBD2 (5 bases). Trimming left V 5 bases short and J 2 bases short, with 16 bases between. The CDR3 length is 15 residues. CDR1 is LNHDA, CDR2 SQIVND, per germline (reference sequence). CDR3 sequence: CASSSPGEATYEQYF. CDR3 nucleotides: TGTGCCAGTAGTTCCCCCGGGGAAGCTACCTACGAGCAGTACTTC.

This clone was observed once. The chain carries TRBV6-5 and TRBJ1-5; 7 nucleotides line up with TRBD1. Germline V gives CDR1 MNHEY, CDR2 SVGAGI. The CDR3 covers 15 residues. The ends lost 2 bases at V and 4 bases at J; junction bases unmatched: 5. CDR3 region: CASSYGQDTNQPQHF. As DNA, the CDR3 is TGTGCCAGCAGTTACGGACAGGACACGAATCAGCCCCAGCATTTT.

This sequence joins TRBV15 and TRBJ2-5, with D uncertain. This CDR3 is 14 amino acids long. Per germline, CDR1 LNHNV and CDR2 YYDKDF (reference sequence). V was trimmed by 0 bases and J by 1 base, leaving 6 bases between them. CDR3 DNA: TGTGCCACCAGCAGAGATGAGGCCCAAGAGACCCAGTACTTC. It translates to CATSRDEAQETQYF.

The chain employs TRBV7-2 and TRBJ1-5, with D possibly TRBD1 on 6 matching bases. Germline CDR1 is SGHTA and CDR2 is FQGNSA. This CDR3 comprises 18 residues. V lost 4 bases to trimming and J lost 2 bases, with 21 bases between them. Written as DNA, the CDR3 is TGTGCCAGCAGCTCCAGCGTTATGACCAGGGGTGGCAATCAGCCCCAGCATTTT. Protein product: CASSSSVMTRGGNQPQHF.

Only one count was recorded for this clone. This sequence joins TRBV30 and TRBJ1-5; TRBD1 aligns across 9 bases. The junction had 4 bases not matched to a gene; V was cut back by 5 bases and J by 2 bases. CDR1 is GTSNPN and CDR2 is SVGIG in the germline V gene (reference sequence). The CDR3 contains 14 residues. CDR3 DNA: TGTGCCTGGGGGACAGGGTGGCGCAATCAGCCCCAGCATTTT. It translates to CAWGTGWRNQPQHF.

This clone was detected a few times. The chain joins TRBV10-2 to TRBJ2-5, with 12 positions matching TRBD2. The CDR3 is 15 residues long. The germline V gene has CDR1 WSHSY and CDR2 SAAADI. Unmatched junction bases numbered 1, after V lost 3 bases and J lost 2 bases. CDR3 amino acids: CASSELAGGQETQYF. The CDR3 DNA is TGCGCCAGCAGTGAACTAGCGGGAGGACAAGAGACCCAGTACTTC.

The chain's CDR3 is CASSYSGWQFF. Here the CDR3 DNA reads TGTGCCAGCAGTTACTCCGGGTGGCAGTTCTTC. The V and J genes are TRBV6-5 and TRBJ2-1; D is uncertain. The V gene lost 0 bases and the J gene lost 12 bases, with 6 bases spanning the gap. The CDR3 runs 11 residues. Germline V CDR1 and CDR2: MNHEY, SVGAGI.